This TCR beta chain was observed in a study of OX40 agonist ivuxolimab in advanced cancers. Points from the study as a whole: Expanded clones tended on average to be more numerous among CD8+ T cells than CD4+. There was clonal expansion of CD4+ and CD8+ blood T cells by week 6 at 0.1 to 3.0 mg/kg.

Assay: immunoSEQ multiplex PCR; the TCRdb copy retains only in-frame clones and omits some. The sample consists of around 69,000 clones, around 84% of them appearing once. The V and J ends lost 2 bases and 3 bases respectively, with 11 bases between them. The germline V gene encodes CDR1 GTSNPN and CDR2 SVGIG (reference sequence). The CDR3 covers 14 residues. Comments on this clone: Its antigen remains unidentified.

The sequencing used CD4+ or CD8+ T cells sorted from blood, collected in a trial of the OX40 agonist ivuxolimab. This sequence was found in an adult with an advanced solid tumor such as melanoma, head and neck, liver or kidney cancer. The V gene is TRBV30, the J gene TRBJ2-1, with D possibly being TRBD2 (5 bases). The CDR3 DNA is TGTGCCTGGAGTAGAGGGTTTCTCTACAATGAGCAGTTCTTC. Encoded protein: CAWSRGFLYNEQFF. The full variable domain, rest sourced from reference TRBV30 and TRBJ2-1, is SQTIHQWPATLVQPVGSPLSLECTVEGTSNPNLYWYRQAAGRGLQLLFYSVGIGQISSEVPQNLSASRPQDRQFILSSKKLLLSDSGFYLCAWSRGFLYNEQFFGPGTRLTVL.